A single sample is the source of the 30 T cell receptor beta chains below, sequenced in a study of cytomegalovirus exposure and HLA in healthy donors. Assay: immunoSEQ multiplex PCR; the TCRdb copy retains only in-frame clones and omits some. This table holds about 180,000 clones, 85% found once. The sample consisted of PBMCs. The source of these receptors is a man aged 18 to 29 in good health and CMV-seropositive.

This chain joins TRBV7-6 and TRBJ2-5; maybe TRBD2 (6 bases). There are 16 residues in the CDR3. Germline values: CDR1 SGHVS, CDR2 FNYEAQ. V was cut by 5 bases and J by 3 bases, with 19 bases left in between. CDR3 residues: CASSRRFDGGEETQYF. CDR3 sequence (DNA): TGTGCCAGCAGCCGACGATTTGACGGGGGAGAAGAGACCCAGTACTTC.

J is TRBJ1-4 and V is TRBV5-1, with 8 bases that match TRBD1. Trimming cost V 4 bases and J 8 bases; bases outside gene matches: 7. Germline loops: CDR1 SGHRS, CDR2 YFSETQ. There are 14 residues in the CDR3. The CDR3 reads CASSPGTGSEKLFF. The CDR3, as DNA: TGCGCCAGCAGCCCCGGGACAGGAAGCGAAAAACTGTTTTTT.

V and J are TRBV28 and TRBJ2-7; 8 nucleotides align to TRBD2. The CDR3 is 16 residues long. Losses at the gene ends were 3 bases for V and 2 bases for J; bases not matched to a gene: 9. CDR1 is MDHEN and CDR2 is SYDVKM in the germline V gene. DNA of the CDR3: TGTGCCAGCAGTTTCCCCTTAGCGGGGACAACCTACGAGCAGTACTTC. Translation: CASSFPLAGTTYEQYF.

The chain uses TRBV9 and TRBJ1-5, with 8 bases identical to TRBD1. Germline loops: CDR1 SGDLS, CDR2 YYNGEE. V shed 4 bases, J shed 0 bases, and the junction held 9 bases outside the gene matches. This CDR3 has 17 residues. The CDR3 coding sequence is TGTGCCAGCAGCAAGGACAGGGTAACCTTTAGCAATCAGCCCCAGCATTTT. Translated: CASSKDRVTFSNQPQHF.

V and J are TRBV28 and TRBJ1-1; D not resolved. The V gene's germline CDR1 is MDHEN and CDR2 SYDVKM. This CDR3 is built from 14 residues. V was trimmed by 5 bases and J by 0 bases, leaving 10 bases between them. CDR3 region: CASSPRSVNTEAFF. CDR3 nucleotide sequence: TGTGCCAGCAGTCCCCGTTCGGTGAACACTGAAGCTTTCTTT.

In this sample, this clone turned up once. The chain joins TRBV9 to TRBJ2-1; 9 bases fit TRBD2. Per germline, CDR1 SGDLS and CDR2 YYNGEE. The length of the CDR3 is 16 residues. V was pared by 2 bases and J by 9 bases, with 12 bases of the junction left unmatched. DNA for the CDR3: TGTGCCAGCAGCGTCGGTGCGGGAGGGGGGGTGCGTGAGCAGTTCTTC. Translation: CASSVGAGGGVREQFF.

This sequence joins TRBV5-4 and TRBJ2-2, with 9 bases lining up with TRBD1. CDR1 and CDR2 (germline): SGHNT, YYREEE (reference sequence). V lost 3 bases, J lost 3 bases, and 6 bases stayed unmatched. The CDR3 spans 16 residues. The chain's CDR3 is CASSSPGQGDTGELFF. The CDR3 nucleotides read TGTGCCAGCAGCTCTCCGGGACAGGGCGACACCGGGGAGCTGTTTTTT.

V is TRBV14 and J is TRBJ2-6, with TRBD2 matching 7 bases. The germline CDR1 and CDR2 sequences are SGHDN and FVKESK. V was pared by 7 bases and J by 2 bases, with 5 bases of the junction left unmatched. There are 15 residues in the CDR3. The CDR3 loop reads CASNRAGAGANVLTF. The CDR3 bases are TGTGCCAGCAACCGGGCGGGGGCTGGGGCCAACGTCCTGACTTTC.

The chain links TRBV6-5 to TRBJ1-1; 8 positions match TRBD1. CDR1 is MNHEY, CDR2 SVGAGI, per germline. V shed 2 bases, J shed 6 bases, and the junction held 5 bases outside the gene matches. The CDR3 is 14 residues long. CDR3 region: CASSYDQGASEAFF. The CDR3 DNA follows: TGTGCCAGCAGTTACGATCAGGGGGCCTCTGAAGCTTTCTTT.

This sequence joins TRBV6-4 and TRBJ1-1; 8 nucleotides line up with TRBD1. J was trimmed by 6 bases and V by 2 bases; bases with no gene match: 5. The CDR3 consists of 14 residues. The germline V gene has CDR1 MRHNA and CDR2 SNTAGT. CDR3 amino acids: CASSDPGQEPEAFF. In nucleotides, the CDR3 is TGTGCCAGCAGTGACCCGGGACAGGAGCCTGAAGCTTTCTTT.

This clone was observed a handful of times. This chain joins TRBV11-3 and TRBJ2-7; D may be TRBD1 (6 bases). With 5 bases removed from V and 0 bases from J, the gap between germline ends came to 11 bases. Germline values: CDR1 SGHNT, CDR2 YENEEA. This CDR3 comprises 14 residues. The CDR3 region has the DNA TGTGCCAGCAGCGAATGGACAGTCTCCTACGAGCAGTACTTC. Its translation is CASSEWTVSYEQYF.

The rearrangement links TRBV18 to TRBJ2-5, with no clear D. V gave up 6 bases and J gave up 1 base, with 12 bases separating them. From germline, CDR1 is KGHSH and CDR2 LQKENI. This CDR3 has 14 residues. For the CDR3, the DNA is TGTGCCAGCTCTTATCCCGACATCCAAGAGACCCAGTACTTC. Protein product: CASSYPDIQETQYF.

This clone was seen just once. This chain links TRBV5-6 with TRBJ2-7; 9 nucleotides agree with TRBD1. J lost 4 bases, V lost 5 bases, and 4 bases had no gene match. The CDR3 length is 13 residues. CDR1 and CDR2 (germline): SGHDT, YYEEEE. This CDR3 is CASSTQGAYEQYF. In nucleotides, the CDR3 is TGTGCCAGCAGTACACAGGGGGCTTACGAGCAGTACTTC.

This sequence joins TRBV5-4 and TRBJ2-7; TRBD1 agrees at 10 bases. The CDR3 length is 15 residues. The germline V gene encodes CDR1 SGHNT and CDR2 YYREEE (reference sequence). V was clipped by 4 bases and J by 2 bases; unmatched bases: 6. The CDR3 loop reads CASSPAGQGAYEQYF. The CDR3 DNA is TGTGCCAGCAGCCCGGCCGGACAGGGGGCCTACGAGCAGTACTTC. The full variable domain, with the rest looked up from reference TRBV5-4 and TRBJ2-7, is ETGVTQSPTHLIKTRGQQVTLRCSSQSGHNTVSWYQQALGQGPQFIFQYYREEENGRGNFPPRFSGLQFPNYSSELNVNALELDDSALYLCASSPAGQGAYEQYFGPGTRLTVT.

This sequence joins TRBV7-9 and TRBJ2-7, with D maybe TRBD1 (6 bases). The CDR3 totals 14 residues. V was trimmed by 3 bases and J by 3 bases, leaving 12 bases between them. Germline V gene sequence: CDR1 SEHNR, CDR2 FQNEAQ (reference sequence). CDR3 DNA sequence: TGTGCCAGCAGCTTGGGGACACTCGTCTACGAGCAGTACTTC. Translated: CASSLGTLVYEQYF.

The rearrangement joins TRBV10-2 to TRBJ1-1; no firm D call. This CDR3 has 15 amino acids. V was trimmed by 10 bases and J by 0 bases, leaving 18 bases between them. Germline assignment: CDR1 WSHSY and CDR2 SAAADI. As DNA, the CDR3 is TGCGCCACCCAAGACGGAACTATCATGAACACTGAAGCTTTCTTT. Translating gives CATQDGTIMNTEAFF.

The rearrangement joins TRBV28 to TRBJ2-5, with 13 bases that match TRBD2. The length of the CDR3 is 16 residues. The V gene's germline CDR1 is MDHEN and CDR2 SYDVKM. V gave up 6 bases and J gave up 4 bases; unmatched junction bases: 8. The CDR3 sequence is CASSPGLAGFVETQYF. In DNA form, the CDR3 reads TGTGCCAGCAGCCCGGGACTAGCGGGATTCGTAGAGACCCAGTACTTC.

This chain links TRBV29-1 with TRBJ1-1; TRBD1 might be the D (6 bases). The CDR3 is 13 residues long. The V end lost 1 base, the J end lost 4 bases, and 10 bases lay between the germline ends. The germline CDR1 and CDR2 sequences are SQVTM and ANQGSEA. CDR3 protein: CSVEGGGGTEAFF. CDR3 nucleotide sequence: TGCAGCGTTGAAGGGGGAGGGGGCACTGAAGCTTTCTTT.

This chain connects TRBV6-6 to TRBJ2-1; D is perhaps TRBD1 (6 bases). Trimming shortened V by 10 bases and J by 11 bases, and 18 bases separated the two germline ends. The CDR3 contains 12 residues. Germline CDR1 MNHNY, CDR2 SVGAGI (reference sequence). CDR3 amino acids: CATMPGTMKQFF. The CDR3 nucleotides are TGTGCCACTATGCCGGGGACAATGAAGCAGTTCTTC.

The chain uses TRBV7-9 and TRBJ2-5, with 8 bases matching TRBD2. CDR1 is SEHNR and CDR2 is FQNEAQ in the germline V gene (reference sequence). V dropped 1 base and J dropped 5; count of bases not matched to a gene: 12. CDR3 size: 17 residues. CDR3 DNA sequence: TGTGCCAGCAGCTTAGGGAACGCGGGAGGACCGCGGGAGACCCAGTACTTC. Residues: CASSLGNAGGPRETQYF.

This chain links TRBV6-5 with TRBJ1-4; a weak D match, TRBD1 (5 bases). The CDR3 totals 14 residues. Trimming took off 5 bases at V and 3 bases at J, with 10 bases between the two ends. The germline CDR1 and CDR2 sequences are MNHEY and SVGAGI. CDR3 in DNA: TGTGCCAGCAGTCCGGGGGACGCTAATGAAAAACTGTTTTTT. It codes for CASSPGDANEKLFF.

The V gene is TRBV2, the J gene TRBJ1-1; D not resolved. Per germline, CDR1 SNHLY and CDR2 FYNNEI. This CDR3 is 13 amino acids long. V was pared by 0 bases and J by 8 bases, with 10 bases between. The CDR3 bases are TGTGCCAGCAGTGAAGCCGGAGCGGCAGAAGCTTTCTTT. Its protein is CASSEAGAAEAFF.

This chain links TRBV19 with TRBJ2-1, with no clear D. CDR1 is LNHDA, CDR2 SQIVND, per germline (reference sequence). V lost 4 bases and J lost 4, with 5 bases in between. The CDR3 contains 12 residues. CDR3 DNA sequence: TGTGCCAGTAGTAACGGGTACAATGAGCAGTTCTTC. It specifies CASSNGYNEQFF.

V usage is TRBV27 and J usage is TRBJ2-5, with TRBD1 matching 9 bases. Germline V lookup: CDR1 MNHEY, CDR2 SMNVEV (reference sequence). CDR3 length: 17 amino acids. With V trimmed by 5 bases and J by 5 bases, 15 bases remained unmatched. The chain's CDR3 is CASSPRRWGQGRETQYF. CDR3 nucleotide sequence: TGTGCCAGCAGTCCCCGGAGGTGGGGACAGGGCCGGGAGACCCAGTACTTC.

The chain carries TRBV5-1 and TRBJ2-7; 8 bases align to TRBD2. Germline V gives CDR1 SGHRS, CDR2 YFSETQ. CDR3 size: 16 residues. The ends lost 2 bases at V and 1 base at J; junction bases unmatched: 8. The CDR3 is CASSLGAGDISYEQYF. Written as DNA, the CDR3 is TGCGCCAGCAGCTTAGGAGCGGGAGACATTTCCTACGAGCAGTACTTC.

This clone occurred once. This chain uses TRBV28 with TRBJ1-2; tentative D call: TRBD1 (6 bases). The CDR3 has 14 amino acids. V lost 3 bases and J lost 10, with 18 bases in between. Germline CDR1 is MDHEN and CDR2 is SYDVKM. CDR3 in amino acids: CASSFRGQKRPYTF. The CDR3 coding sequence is TGTGCCAGCAGTTTCCGAGGACAGAAGAGACCCTACACCTTC.

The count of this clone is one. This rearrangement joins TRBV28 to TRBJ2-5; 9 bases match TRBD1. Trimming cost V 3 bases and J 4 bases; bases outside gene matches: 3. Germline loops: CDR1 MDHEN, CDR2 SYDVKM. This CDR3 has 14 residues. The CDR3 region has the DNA TGTGCCAGCAGTTTCCGGGACAGGGTAGAGACCCAGTACTTC. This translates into CASSFRDRVETQYF.

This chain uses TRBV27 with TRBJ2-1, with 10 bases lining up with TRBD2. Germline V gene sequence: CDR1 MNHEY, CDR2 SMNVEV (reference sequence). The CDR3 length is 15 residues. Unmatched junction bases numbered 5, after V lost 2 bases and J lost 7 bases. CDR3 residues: CASSLSGGAGNEQFF. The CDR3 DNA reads TGTGCCAGCAGTTTAAGCGGGGGGGCAGGGAATGAGCAGTTCTTC.

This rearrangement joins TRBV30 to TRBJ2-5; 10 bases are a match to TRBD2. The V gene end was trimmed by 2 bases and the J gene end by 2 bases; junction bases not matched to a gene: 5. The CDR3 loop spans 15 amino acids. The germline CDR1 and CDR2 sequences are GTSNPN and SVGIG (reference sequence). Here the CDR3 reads CAWSMSSGSQETQYF. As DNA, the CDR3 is TGTGCCTGGAGTATGTCTAGCGGGAGTCAAGAGACCCAGTACTTC. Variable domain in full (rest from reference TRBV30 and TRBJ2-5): SQTIHQWPATLVQPVGSPLSLECTVEGTSNPNLYWYRQAAGRGLQLLFYSVGIGQISSEVPQNLSASRPQDRQFILSSKKLLLSDSGFYLCAWSMSSGSQETQYFGPGTRLLVL.

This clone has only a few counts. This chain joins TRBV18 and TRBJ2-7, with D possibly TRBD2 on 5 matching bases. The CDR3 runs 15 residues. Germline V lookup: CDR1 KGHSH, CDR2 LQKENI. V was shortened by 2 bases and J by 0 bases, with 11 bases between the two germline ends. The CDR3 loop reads CASSPSPDYSYEQYF. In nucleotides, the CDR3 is TGTGCCAGCTCACCATCGCCCGACTACTCCTACGAGCAGTACTTC.